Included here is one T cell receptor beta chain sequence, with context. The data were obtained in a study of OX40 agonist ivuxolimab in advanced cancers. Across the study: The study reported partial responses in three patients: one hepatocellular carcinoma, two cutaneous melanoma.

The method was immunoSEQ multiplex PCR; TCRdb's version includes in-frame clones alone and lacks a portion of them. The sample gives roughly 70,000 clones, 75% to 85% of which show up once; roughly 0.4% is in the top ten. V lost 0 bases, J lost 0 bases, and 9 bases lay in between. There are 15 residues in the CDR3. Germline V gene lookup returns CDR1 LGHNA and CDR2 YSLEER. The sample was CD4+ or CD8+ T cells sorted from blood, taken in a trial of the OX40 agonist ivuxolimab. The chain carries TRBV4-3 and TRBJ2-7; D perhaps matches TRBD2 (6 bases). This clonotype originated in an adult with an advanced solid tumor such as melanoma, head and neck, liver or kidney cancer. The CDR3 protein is CASSQEGTLSYEQYF. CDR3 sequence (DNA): TGCGCCAGCAGCCAAGAAGGGACTCTCTCCTACGAGCAGTACTTC.